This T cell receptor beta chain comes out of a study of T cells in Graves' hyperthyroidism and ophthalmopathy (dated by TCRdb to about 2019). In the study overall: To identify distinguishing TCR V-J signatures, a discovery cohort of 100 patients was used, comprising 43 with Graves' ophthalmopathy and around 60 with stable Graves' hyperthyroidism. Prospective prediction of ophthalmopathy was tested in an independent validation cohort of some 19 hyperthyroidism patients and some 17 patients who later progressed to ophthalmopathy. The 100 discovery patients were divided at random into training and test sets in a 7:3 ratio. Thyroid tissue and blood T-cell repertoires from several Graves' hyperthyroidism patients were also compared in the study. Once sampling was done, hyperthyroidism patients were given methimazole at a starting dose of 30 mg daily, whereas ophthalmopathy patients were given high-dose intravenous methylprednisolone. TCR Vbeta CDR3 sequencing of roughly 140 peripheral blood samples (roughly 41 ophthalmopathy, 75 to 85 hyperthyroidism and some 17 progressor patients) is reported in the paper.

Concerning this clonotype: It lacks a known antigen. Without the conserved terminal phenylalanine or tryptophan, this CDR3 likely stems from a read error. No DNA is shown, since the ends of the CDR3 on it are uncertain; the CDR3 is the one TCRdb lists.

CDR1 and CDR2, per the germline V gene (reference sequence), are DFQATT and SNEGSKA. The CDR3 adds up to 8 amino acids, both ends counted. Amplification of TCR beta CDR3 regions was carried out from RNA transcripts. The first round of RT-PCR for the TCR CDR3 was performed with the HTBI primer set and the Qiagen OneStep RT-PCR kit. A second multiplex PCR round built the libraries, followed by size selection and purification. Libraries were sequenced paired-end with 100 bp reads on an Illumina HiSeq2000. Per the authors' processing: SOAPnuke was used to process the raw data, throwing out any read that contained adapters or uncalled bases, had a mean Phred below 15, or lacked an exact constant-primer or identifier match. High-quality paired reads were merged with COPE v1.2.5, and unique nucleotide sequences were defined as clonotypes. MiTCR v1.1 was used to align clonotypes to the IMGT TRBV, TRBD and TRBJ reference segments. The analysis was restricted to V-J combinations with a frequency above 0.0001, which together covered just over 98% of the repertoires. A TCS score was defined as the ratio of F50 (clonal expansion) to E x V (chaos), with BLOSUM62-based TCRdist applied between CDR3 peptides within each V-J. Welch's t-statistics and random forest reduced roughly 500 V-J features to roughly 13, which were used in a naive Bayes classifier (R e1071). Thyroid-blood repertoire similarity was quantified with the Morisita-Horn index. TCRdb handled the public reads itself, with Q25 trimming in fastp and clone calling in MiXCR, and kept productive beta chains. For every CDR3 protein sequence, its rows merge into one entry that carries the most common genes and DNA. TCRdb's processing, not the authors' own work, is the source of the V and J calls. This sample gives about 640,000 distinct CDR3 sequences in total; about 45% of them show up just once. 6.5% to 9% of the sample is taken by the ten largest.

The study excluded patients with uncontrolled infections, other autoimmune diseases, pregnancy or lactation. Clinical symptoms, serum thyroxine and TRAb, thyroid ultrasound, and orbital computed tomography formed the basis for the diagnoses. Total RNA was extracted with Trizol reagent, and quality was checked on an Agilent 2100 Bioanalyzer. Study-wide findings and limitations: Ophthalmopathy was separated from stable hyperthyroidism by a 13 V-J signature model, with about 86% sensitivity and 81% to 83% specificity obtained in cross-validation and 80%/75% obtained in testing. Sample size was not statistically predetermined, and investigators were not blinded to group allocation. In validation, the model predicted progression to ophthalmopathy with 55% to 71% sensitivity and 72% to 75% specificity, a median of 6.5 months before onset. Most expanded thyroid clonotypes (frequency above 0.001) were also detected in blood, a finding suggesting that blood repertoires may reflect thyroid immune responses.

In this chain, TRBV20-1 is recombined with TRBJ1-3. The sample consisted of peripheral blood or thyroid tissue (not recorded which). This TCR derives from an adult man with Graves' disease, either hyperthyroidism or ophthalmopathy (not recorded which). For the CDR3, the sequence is CSARTSYA.